Each of the 15 T cell receptor beta chains below was sequenced from the same sample in a study of graft-versus-host responses after intestinal transplantation. Which antigens these TCRs recognize remains unknown. Only in-frame clones appear in the TCRdb table, and some are missing; sequencing was by immunoSEQ multiplex PCR. The table includes about 90,000 clones, about 95% detected once. The sample in question was unstimulated CD4+ T cells sorted from spleen or lymph node cells, obtained before transplant. Receptor source: a human donor who was the organ donor for an intestinal transplant.

The chain uses TRBV7-2 and TRBJ2-5, with a weak D call TRBD2 (5 bases). Deletions cut 5 bases from V and 1 base from J, with 8 bases between. From germline, CDR1 is SGHTA and CDR2 FQGNSA. The CDR3 runs to 13 residues. DNA for the CDR3: TGTGCCAGCAGCGCCCGGGGCCAAGAGACCCAGTACTTC. It translates to CASSARGQETQYF. Supplemented by reference TRBV7-2 and TRBJ2-5, the full variable domain reads GAGVSQSPSNKVTEKGKDVELRCDPISGHTALYWYRQSLGQGLEFLIYFQGNSAPDKSGLPSDRFSAERTGGSVSTLTIQRTQQEDSAVYLCASSARGQETQYFGPGTRLLVL.

About this clone itself: Other DNA sequences from this sample encode an identical CDR3 as well. The chain links TRBV5-1 to TRBJ2-3; 10 bases map to TRBD2. J gave up 3 bases and V 5 bases, and 3 bases lay outside the gene matches. The CDR3 spans 14 residues. Germline CDR1 is SGHRS and CDR2 is YFSETQ. The CDR3 protein is CASSSTSGTDTQYF. As DNA, the CDR3 is TGCGCCAGCAGTTCGACTAGCGGGACAGATACGCAGTATTTT.

The chain couples TRBV5-1 to TRBJ1-3, with D perhaps matching TRBD1 (6 bases). CDR3 length: 15 residues. Germline V lookup: CDR1 SGHRS, CDR2 YFSETQ. Trimming left V 5 bases short and J 0 bases short, with 12 bases between. CDR3: CASRPDSNSGNTIYF. The CDR3 DNA reads as TGCGCCAGCAGGCCGGACAGTAACTCTGGAAACACCATATATTTT.

The V gene is TRBV11-2, the J gene TRBJ2-7; D is ambiguous. The germline CDR1 and CDR2 sequences are SGHAT and FQNNGV. V was shortened by 1 base and J by 1 base, with 11 bases between the two germline ends. The CDR3 extends over 15 amino acids. The CDR3, as DNA: TGTGCCAGCAGCTTAGGCGGCAGCGTATCCTACGAGCAGTACTTC. Protein product: CASSLGGSVSYEQYF.

This chain connects TRBV21-1 to TRBJ2-6; TRBD1 is the table's D call and was not checked against the DNA. TRBV21-1 is listed as a pseudogene. The CDR3 totals 15 residues. The CDR3 DNA is TGTGCCAGCAGCCCTCAGGGGACTGGGGCCAACGTCCTGACTTTC. Its protein product is CASSPQGTGANVLTF.

The chain is built from TRBV28 and TRBJ1-1, with D perhaps matching TRBD1 (5 bases). CDR1 MDHEN and CDR2 SYDVKM come from the germline V gene. V lost 10 bases to trimming and J lost 1 base, with 10 bases between them. CDR3 length: 12 amino acids. DNA for the CDR3: TGTGCCATTTTAGACAGGAACACTGAAGCTTTCTTT. Translating it yields CAILDRNTEAFF.

The chain is built from TRBV5-1 and TRBJ2-5; 8 nucleotides match TRBD2. J was trimmed by 4 bases and V by 3 bases; bases with no gene match: 5. Per germline, CDR1 SGHRS and CDR2 YFSETQ. The CDR3 spans 14 residues. CDR3 coding DNA: TGCGCCAGCAGCTCACTAGCGGTGATAGAGACCCAGTACTTC. Protein product: CASSSLAVIETQYF. The entire variable domain, with the rest obtained from reference TRBV5-1 and TRBJ2-5, is as follows: KAGVTQTPRYLIKTRGQQVTLSCSPISGHRSVSWYQQTPGQGLQFLFEYFSETQRNKGNFPGRFSGRQFSNSRSEMNVSTLELGDSALYLCASSSLAVIETQYFGPGTRLLVL.

This clone was seen only once. The rearrangement links TRBV18 to TRBJ2-3; 7 bases line up with TRBD1. The CDR3 runs 15 residues. Germline CDR1 reads KGHSH; CDR2 reads LQKENI. V shed 2 bases, J shed 1 base, and the junction held 3 bases outside the gene matches. The CDR3 nucleotides are TGTGCCAGCTCACCATTTACAGGGGGCACAGATACGCAGTATTTT. This codes for CASSPFTGGTDTQYF.

This chain links TRBV27 with TRBJ2-7, with no clear D. This CDR3 has 12 residues. The germline V gene has CDR1 MNHEY and CDR2 SMNVEV (reference sequence). The V gene lost 9 bases and the J gene lost 2 bases, with 11 bases spanning the gap. CDR3 nucleotide sequence: TGTGCCAGTAGGACCGTCACCTACGAGCAGTACTTC. It is translated as CASRTVTYEQYF.

V and J are TRBV4-3 and TRBJ1-2, with 7 nucleotides matching TRBD1. Germline V gene sequence: CDR1 LGHNA, CDR2 YSLEER. V was clipped by 0 bases and J by 4 bases; unmatched bases: 8. This CDR3 contains 16 residues. The CDR3 loop reads CASSQEIGPGGYGYTF. Written as DNA, the CDR3 is TGCGCCAGCAGCCAAGAGATCGGGCCAGGGGGCTATGGCTACACCTTC.

This sequence joins TRBV6-1 and TRBJ2-7; 10 bases are a match to TRBD1. CDR1 is MNHNS and CDR2 is SASEGT in the germline V gene. CDR3 length: 14 residues. V lost 3 bases and J lost 3; bases outside the gene matches: 2. The CDR3 DNA reads as TGTGCCAGCAGTGAGGGACAGGGGAGCTACGAGCAGTACTTC. Its protein product is CASSEGQGSYEQYF.

V is TRBV5-8 and J is TRBJ2-2; 9 positions match TRBD1. The CDR3 contains 15 residues. V dropped 2 bases and J dropped 6; count of bases not matched to a gene: 5. Germline V lookup: CDR1 SGHTS, CDR2 YDEGEE. The CDR3 nucleotides are TGTGCCAGCAGCTTTCTCCGGACAGGGGCCGGGGAGCTGTTTTTT. Protein product: CASSFLRTGAGELFF.

V is TRBV2 and J is TRBJ2-7; D might be TRBD1 (6 bases). Germline CDR1 is SNHLY and CDR2 is FYNNEI. The CDR3 is made up of 14 amino acids. The ends were cut back, 6 bases at V and 10 bases at J, with 22 bases in the middle. The chain's CDR3 is CASRVTGSDPKQYF. CDR3 DNA: TGTGCCAGCAGGGTGACAGGCTCCGATCCTAAACAGTACTTC.

The chain joins TRBV2 to TRBJ1-1; D uncertain. With 11 bases removed from V and 4 bases from J, the gap between germline ends came to 17 bases. The CDR3 is 13 residues long. Per germline, CDR1 SNHLY and CDR2 FYNNEI. CDR3 region: CASEPETSTEAFF. Here the CDR3 DNA reads TGTGCCTCAGAACCTGAGACGAGCACTGAAGCTTTCTTT.

The chain employs TRBV18 and TRBJ2-1, with TRBD1 matching over 8 bases. Germline values: CDR1 KGHSH, CDR2 LQKENI. With 1 base clipped from V and 3 bases from J, the junction kept 8 bases outside the gene matches. The CDR3 spans 17 residues. The CDR3 loop reads CASSPLLDRGSYNEQFF. CDR3 sequence (DNA): TGTGCCAGCTCACCACTTCTCGACAGGGGTAGCTACAATGAGCAGTTCTTC.